Following are 24 T cell receptor beta chains from one sample sequenced in a study of control samples from healthy donors and cancer patients. TCRdb's table, derived via immunoSEQ multiplex PCR, lists solely in-frame clones and lacks some. The sample includes just over 150,000 clones, over 90% seen only once; the top ten take approximately 2.5%. Material: blood. Receptors originate from a man aged 50 to 59 in good health.

This rearrangement joins TRBV28 to TRBJ2-5, with a possible D match to TRBD1 (7 bases). The germline V and J ends were trimmed by 2 bases and 4 bases, with 8 bases remaining between them. The germline gives CDR1 MDHEN, CDR2 SYDVKM. The CDR3 is 13 residues long. CDR3 sequence (DNA): TGTGCCAGCAGTTTACAGGGGGGAGAGACCCAGTACTTC. The encoded protein is CASSLQGGETQYF.

V usage is TRBV11-2 and J usage is TRBJ1-5; the match to TRBD1 covers 8 bases. CDR3 size: 15 residues. Trimming cost V 3 bases and J 6 bases; bases outside gene matches: 7. Germline CDR1 reads SGHAT; CDR2 reads FQNNGV. DNA of the CDR3: TGTGCCAGCAGCTTTGACACAGGGGGATTTCAGCCCCAGCATTTT. Its translation: CASSFDTGGFQPQHF.

V is TRBV28 and J is TRBJ2-7; TRBD2 aligns across 8 bases. The CDR3 extends over 16 amino acids. Germline V gene lookup returns CDR1 MDHEN and CDR2 SYDVKM. The V gene end was trimmed by 3 bases and the J gene end by 1 base; junction bases not matched to a gene: 8. The CDR3 reads CASSFSGGRRSYEQYF. The CDR3 DNA reads TGTGCCAGCAGTTTTTCGGGCGGGAGGCGATCCTACGAGCAGTACTTC.

DNA for the CDR3: TGTGCCACCAGCAGAGATAAAGGGTTTGGCTACACCTTC. Residues: CATSRDKGFGYTF. V gene TRBV15 combines with J gene TRBJ1-2; D is unresolved. The CDR3 is 13 amino acids. V gave up 0 bases and J gave up 7 bases, with 9 bases separating them. Germline CDR1 and CDR2: LNHNV and YYDKDF (reference sequence).

The V and J genes are TRBV7-8 and TRBJ2-5, with D tentatively TRBD1 (6 bases). Germline values: CDR1 SGHVS, CDR2 FQNEAQ. Deletions cut 4 bases from V and 4 bases from J, with 16 bases between. There are 15 residues in the CDR3. CDR3 sequence (DNA): TGTGCCAGCAGCTACAGGGTGGGTAGGCGAGAGACCCAGTACTTC. Amino acid sequence: CASSYRVGRRETQYF.

This chain uses TRBV12-5 with TRBJ2-1; TRBD2 aligns across 7 bases. Trimming took 1 base from V and 7 from J; bases not matched to a gene: 10. The germline CDR1 and CDR2 sequences are LGHNT and FRNRAP. This CDR3 spans 16 amino acids. CDR3 DNA sequence: TGTGCTAGTGGTTTGGGCAGACGCCTAGCGGTGAATGAGCAGTTCTTC. This codes for CASGLGRRLAVNEQFF.

The chain has TRBV2 and TRBJ2-1, with TRBD1 identical over 7 bases. The CDR3 is 18 residues long. The ends lost 3 bases at V and 0 bases at J; junction bases unmatched: 11. Germline CDR1 SNHLY, CDR2 FYNNEI. CDR3: CASSDDQRQGSSYNEQFF. Written as DNA, the CDR3 is TGTGCCAGCAGTGATGACCAGAGACAGGGCAGCTCCTACAATGAGCAGTTCTTC.

The genes are TRBV6-5 and TRBJ2-7, with 9 nucleotides matching TRBD1. Germline CDR1 MNHEY, CDR2 SVGAGI. V was pared by 6 bases and J by 1 base, with 7 bases of the junction left unmatched. This CDR3 has 15 residues. The CDR3 DNA follows: TGTGCCAGCAGACTCGCGGGACAGGGTTCCTACGAGCAGTACTTC. It translates to CASRLAGQGSYEQYF.

V is TRBV28 and J is TRBJ2-1; D is undetermined. Germline assignment: CDR1 MDHEN and CDR2 SYDVKM. This CDR3 has 12 amino acids. The V end was cut by 8 bases, the J end by 5 bases, with 10 bases between. In nucleotides, the CDR3 is TGTGCCAGCTCCCTTTTGAACAATGAGCAGTTCTTC. Translating it yields CASSLLNNEQFF. Using reference TRBV28 and TRBJ2-1 for the parts outside the CDR3, the full variable domain is DVKVTQSSRYLVKRTGEKVFLECVQDMDHENMFWYRQDPGLGLRLIYFSYDVKMKEKGDIPEGYSVSREKKERFSLILESASTNQTSMYLCASSLLNNEQFFGPGTRLTVL.

This chain connects TRBV5-1 to TRBJ1-3, with 7 bases identical to TRBD1. The junction had 5 bases not matched to a gene; V was cut back by 4 bases and J by 4 bases. Per the germline V gene, CDR1 is SGHRS and CDR2 is YFSETQ. The CDR3 has 14 amino acids. The CDR3 bases are TGCGCCAGCAGCCGTGGACAGGAAGGAAACACCATATATTTT. Translated: CASSRGQEGNTIYF. Using reference TRBV5-1 and TRBJ1-3 for the parts outside the CDR3, the full variable domain is KAGVTQTPRYLIKTRGQQVTLSCSPISGHRSVSWYQQTPGQGLQFLFEYFSETQRNKGNFPGRFSGRQFSNSRSEMNVSTLELGDSALYLCASSRGQEGNTIYFGEGSWLTVV.

The genes are TRBV28 and TRBJ1-4; the D gene is possibly TRBD1 (5 bases). V lost 6 bases and J 8 bases, leaving 16 bases between the germline ends. This CDR3 comprises 14 residues. CDR1 is MDHEN, CDR2 SYDVKM, per germline. CDR3 nucleotides: TGTGCCAGCAGAGAGCCAGGGTATTACGAAAAACTGTTTTTT. Amino acids: CASREPGYYEKLFF.

This chain links TRBV19 with TRBJ1-1, with 9 bases aligning to TRBD1. Germline-derived CDR1 and CDR2 are LNHDA and SQIVND (reference sequence). V lost 6 bases, J lost 1 base, and 12 bases stayed unmatched. The CDR3 is made up of 17 amino acids. CDR3 coding DNA: TGTGCCAGTAGAGCGACCGGGACAGGGTTTAAGAACACTGAAGCTTTCTTT. This gives the protein CASRATGTGFKNTEAFF.

The gene calls are TRBV9 and TRBJ1-2; tentative D call: TRBD1 (5 bases). CDR3 size: 14 residues. CDR1 SGDLS and CDR2 YYNGEE come from the germline V gene. Between the trimmed V and J ends, which lost 4 bases and 2 bases, there was a span of 12 bases. The CDR3 region is CASSPTQENYGYTF. CDR3 bases: TGTGCCAGCAGCCCAACACAGGAGAACTATGGCTACACCTTC.

Of note for this clone: Other nucleotide sequences in the sample specify the same CDR3. The V gene is TRBV3-1 (or the pseudogene TRBV3-2), the J gene TRBJ1-5; D remains ambiguous. Per germline, CDR1 LGHDT and CDR2 YNNKEL (reference sequence). The CDR3 loop spans 12 amino acids. V was trimmed by 0 bases and J by 7 bases, leaving 4 bases between them. CDR3 amino acids: CASSQEGQPQHF. In DNA form, the CDR3 reads TGTGCCAGCAGCCAAGAAGGCCAGCCCCAGCATTTT.

The chain combines TRBV5-1 with TRBJ1-5; a weak D match, TRBD1 (5 bases). This CDR3 comprises 13 residues. The germline CDR1 and CDR2 sequences are SGHRS and YFSETQ. Trimming shortened V by 4 bases and J by 9 bases, and 14 bases separated the two germline ends. The CDR3 DNA reads as TGCGCCAGCAGCCCTTTGGGGGAAGGGCCCCAGCATTTT. Residues: CASSPLGEGPQHF.

The J gene is TRBJ2-7, the V gene TRBV4-2; D assignment may be TRBD1 or TRBD2 (5 bases each). The CDR3 is made up of 15 amino acids. V dropped 1 base and J dropped 0 bases, with 10 bases sitting between them. In germline, CDR1 is LGHNA, CDR2 YNFKEQ. CDR3 nucleotide sequence: TGTGCCAGCAGCCAAGGGGACGGGTCCTCCTACGAGCAGTACTTC. It specifies CASSQGDGSSYEQYF.

The chain carries TRBV11-2 and TRBJ2-3; 13 bases map to TRBD2. V shed 5 bases, J shed 3 bases, and the junction held 2 bases outside the gene matches. The CDR3 consists of 15 residues. CDR1 and CDR2 from the germline V gene are SGHAT and FQNNGV. The CDR3 reads CASSPTSGRTDTQYF. CDR3 coding DNA: TGTGCCAGCAGCCCGACTAGCGGGAGGACAGATACGCAGTATTTT.

J is TRBJ2-7 and V is TRBV28, with unresolved D. Trimming removed 3 bases from V and 0 bases from J, with 15 bases in between. The germline CDR1 and CDR2 sequences are MDHEN and SYDVKM. The CDR3 is 16 residues long. CDR3 nucleotides: TGTGCCAGCAGTTTTGTCTTCGGCAAGAGCTCCTACGAGCAGTACTTC. It codes for CASSFVFGKSSYEQYF.

J is TRBJ2-7 and V is TRBV6-2 or TRBV6-3, with a possible D match to TRBD1 (5 bases). CDR3 size: 15 residues. V was pared by 6 bases and J by 1 base, with 16 bases between. Germline assignment: CDR1 MNHEY and CDR2 SVGEGT. The CDR3 bases are TGTGCCAGCAGCCTATCTTGGGGCCGGTCCTACGAGCAGTACTTC. It encodes CASSLSWGRSYEQYF.

The CDR3 sequence: CASSQGQGSGYTF. The CDR3, as DNA: TGTGCCAGCAGTCAGGGCCAGGGTAGCGGCTACACCTTC. V usage is TRBV27 and J usage is TRBJ1-2; D is perhaps TRBD1 (5 bases). Germline V gene data show CDR1 as MNHEY and CDR2 as SMNVEV (reference sequence). This CDR3 has 13 amino acids. V gave up 5 bases and J gave up 8 bases, with 15 bases separating them.

The chain carries TRBV7-3 and TRBJ2-3; a weak D match, TRBD2 (6 bases). Per the germline V gene, CDR1 is SGHTA and CDR2 is FQGTGA. Trimming shortened V by 5 bases and J by 3 bases, and 15 bases separated the two germline ends. This CDR3 has 15 amino acids. In nucleotides, the CDR3 is TGTGCCAGCAGCCTCGGGCGGGGTAGGACAGATACGCAGTATTTT. It translates to CASSLGRGRTDTQYF.

This clone came up once. The CDR3 loop reads CASSFRTGGGSGANVLTF. The CDR3 nucleotides read TGTGCCAGCAGCTTTCGTACAGGGGGCGGGTCTGGGGCCAACGTCCTGACTTTC. This chain uses TRBV7-9 with TRBJ2-6; 9 bases are shared with TRBD1. The CDR3 consists of 18 residues. Germline lookup yields CDR1 SEHNR and CDR2 FQNEAQ (reference sequence). V was clipped by 3 bases and J by 1 base; unmatched bases: 7. Full variable domain (remainder filled in from reference TRBV7-9 and TRBJ2-6): DTGVSQNPRHKITKRGQNVTFRCDPISEHNRLYWYRQTLGQGPEFLTYFQNEAQLEKSRLLSDRFSAERPKGSFSTLEIQRTEQGDSAMYLCASSFRTGGGSGANVLTFGAGSRLTVL.

For the CDR3, the DNA is TGTGCCAGCAGCTCGGTGGGGGCAATGAGCAATCAGCCCCAGCATTTT. Protein product: CASSSVGAMSNQPQHF. V is TRBV5-6 and J is TRBJ1-5, with D perhaps TRBD1 (6 bases). This CDR3 region has 16 residues. Between the trimmed V and J ends, which lost 3 bases and 1 base, there was a span of 14 bases. Germline V gives CDR1 SGHDT, CDR2 YYEEEE.

The V gene is TRBV10-1, the J gene TRBJ2-5; D not certain. Trimming removed 3 bases from V and 5 bases from J, with 13 bases in between. Germline loops: CDR1 WNHNN, CDR2 SYGVQD (reference sequence). This CDR3 has 14 amino acids. CDR3 sequence (DNA): TGCGCCAGCAGTGACGAGACACGTCCCGAGACCCAGTACTTC. It translates to CASSDETRPETQYF.